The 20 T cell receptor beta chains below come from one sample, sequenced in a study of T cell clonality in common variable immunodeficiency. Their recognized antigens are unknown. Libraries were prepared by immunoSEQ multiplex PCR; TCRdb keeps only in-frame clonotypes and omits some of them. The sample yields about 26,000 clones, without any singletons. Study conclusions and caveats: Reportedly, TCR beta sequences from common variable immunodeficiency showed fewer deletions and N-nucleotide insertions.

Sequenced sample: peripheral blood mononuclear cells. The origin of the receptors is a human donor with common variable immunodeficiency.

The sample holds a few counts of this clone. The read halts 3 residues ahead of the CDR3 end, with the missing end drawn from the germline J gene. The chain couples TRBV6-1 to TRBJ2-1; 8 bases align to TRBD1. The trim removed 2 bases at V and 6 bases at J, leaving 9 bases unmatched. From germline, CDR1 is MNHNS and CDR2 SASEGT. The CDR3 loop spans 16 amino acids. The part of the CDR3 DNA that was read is TGTGCCAGCAGTGAAAAGCCCCGGGACAGGAGCAATGAG. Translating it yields CASSEKPRDRSNE. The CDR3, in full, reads CASSEKPRDRSNEQFF.

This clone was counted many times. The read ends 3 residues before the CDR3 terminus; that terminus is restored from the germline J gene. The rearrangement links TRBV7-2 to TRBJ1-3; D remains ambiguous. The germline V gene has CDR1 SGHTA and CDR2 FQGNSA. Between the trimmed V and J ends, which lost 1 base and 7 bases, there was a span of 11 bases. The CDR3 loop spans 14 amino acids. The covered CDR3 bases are TGTGCCAGCAGCTTAGGAGTGTCGGGGAACACC. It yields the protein CASSLGVSGNT. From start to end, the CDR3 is CASSLGVSGNTIYF.

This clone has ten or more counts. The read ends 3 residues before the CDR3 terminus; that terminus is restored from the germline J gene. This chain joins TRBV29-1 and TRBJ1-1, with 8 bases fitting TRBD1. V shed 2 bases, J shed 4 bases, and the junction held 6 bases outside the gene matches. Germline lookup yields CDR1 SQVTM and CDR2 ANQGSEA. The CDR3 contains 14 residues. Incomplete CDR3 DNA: TGCAGCGTTGAAATCCAGGGGGCCGGCACTGAA. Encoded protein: CSVEIQGAGTE. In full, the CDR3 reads CSVEIQGAGTEAFF.

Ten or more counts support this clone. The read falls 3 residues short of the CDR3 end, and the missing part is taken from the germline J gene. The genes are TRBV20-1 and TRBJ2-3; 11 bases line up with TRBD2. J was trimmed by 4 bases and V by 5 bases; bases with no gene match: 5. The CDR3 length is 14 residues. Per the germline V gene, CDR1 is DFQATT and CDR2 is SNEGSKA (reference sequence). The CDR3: CSALLAGGSDTQYF. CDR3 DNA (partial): TGCAGTGCTCTGCTAGCGGGGGGATCAGATACG.

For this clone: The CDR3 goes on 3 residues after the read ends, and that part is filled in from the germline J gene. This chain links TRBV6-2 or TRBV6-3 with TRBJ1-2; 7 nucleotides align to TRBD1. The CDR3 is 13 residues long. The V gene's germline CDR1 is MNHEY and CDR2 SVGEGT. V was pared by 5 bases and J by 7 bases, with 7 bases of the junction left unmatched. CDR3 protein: CASSHTGESGYTF. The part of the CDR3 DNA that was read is TGTGCCAGCAGTCATACAGGGGAGAGTGGC.

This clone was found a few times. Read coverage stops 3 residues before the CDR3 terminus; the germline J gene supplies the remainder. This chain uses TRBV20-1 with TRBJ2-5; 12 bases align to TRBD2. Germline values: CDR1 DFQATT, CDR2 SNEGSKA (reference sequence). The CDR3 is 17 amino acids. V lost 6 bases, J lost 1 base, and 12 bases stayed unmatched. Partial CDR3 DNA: TGCAGTGCGAGGACTAGCGGGACGGGAGGGCGCCAAGAGACC. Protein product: CSARTSGTGGRQET. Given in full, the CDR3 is CSARTSGTGGRQETQYF.

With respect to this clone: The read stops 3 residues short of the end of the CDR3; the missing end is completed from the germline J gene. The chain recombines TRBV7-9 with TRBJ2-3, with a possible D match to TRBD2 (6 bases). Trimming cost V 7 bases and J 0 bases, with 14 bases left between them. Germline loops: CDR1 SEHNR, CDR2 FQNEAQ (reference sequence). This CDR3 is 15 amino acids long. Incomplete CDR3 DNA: TGTGCCAGCATCCGAGCGGGTACTAGCACAGATACG. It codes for CASIRAGTSTDT. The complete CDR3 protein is CASIRAGTSTDTQYF.

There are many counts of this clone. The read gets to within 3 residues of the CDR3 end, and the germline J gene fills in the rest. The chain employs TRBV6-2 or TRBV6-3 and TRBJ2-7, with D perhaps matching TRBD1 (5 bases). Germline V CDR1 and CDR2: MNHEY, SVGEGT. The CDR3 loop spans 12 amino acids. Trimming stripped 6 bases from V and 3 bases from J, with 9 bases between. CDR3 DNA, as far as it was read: TGTGCCAGCAGGCCAGGGAACTACGAG. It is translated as CASRPGNYE. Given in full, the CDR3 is CASRPGNYEQYF.

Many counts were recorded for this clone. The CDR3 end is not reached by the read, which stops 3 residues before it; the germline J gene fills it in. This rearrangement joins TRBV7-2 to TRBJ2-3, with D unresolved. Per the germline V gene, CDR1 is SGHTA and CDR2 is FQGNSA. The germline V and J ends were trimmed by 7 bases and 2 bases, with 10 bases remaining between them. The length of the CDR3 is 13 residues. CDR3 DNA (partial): TGTGCCAGCACAGGATACAACACAGATACG. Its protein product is CASTGYNTDT. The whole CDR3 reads CASTGYNTDTQYF.

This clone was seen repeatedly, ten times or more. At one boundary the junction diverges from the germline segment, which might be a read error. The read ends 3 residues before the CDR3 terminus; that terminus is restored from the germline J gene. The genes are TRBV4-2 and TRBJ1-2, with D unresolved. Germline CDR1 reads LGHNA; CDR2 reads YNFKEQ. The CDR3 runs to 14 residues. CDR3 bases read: TGCGCCAGCAGCCAAGATCTGGGCTACTATGGC. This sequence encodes CASSQDLGYYG. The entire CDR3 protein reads CASSQDLGYYGYTF.

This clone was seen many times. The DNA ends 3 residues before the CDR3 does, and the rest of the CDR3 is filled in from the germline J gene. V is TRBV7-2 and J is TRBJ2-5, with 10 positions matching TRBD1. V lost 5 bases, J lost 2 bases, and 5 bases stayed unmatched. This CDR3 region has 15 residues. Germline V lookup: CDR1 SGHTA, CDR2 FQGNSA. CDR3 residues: CASSTGTGAQETQYF. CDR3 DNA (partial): TGTGCCAGCAGCACCGGGACAGGGGCGCAAGAGACC.

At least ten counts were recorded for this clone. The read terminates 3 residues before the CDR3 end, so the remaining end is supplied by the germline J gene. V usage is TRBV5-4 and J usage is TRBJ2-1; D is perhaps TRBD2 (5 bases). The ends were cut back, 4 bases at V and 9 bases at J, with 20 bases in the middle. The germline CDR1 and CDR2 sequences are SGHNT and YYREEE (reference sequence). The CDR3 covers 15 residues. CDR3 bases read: TGTGCCAGCAGCCCCGCCAGCCAGCGGTTGGGTGAG. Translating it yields CASSPASQRLGE. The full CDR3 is CASSPASQRLGEQFF. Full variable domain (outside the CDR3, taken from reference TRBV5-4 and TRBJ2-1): ETGVTQSPTHLIKTRGQQVTLRCSSQSGHNTVSWYQQALGQGPQFIFQYYREEENGRGNFPPRFSGLQFPNYSSELNVNALELDDSALYLCASSPASQRLGEQFFGPGTRLTVL.

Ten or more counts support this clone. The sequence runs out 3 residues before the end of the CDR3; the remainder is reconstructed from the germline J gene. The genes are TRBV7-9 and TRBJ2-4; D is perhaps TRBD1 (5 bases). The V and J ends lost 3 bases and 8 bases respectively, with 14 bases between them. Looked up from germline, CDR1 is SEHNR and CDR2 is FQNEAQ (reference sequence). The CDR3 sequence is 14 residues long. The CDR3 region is CASSFPQGYHIQYF. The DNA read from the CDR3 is TGTGCCAGCAGCTTCCCCCAGGGATACCACATT.

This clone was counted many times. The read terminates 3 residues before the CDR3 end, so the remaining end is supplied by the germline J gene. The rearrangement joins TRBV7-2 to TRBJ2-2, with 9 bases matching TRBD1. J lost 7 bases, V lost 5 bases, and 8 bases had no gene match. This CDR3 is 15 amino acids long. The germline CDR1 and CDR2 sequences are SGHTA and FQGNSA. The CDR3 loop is CASSGYRGQSGELFF. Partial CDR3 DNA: TGTGCCAGCAGCGGATACAGGGGGCAAAGCGGGGAG.

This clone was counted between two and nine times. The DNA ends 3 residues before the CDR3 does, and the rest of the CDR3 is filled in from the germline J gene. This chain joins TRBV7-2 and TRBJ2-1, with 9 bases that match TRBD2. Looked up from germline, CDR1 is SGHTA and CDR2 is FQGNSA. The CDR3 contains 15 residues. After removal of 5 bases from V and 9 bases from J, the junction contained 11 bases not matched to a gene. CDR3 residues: CASSPRISGSAEQFF. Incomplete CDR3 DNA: TGTGCCAGCAGCCCGCGGATTAGCGGGAGCGCTGAG.

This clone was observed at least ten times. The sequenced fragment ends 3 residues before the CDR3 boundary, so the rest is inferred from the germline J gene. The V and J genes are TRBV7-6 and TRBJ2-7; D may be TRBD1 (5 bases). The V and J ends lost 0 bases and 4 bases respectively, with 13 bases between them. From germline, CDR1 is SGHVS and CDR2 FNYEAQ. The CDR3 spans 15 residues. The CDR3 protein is CASSLAGDPWYEQYF. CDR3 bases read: TGTGCCAGCAGCTTAGCAGGGGATCCCTGGTACGAG.

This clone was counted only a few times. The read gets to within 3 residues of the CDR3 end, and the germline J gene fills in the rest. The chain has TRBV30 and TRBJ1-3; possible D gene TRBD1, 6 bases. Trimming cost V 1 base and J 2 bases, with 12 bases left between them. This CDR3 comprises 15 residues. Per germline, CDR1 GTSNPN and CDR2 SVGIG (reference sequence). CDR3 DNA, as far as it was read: TGTGCCTGGAGTGCTCGACGGACAGCTGGAAACACC. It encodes CAWSARRTAGNT. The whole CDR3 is CAWSARRTAGNTIYF. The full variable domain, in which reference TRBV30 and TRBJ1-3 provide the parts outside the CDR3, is SQTIHQWPATLVQPVGSPLSLECTVEGTSNPNLYWYRQAAGRGLQLLFYSVGIGQISSEVPQNLSASRPQDRQFILSSKKLLLSDSGFYLCAWSARRTAGNTIYFGEGSWLTVV.

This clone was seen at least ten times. Incomplete CDR3 DNA: TGTGCCAGCAGCTTTTACCGCGCAGATACG. This gives the protein CASSFYRADT. The full CDR3 protein reads CASSFYRADTQYF. The chain employs TRBV7-2 and TRBJ2-3; unclear D gene. The sequenced fragment ends 3 residues before the CDR3 boundary, so the rest is inferred from the germline J gene. The CDR3 contains 13 residues. The V gene's germline CDR1 is SGHTA and CDR2 FQGNSA. The V and J ends lost 3 bases and 4 bases respectively, with 8 bases between them.

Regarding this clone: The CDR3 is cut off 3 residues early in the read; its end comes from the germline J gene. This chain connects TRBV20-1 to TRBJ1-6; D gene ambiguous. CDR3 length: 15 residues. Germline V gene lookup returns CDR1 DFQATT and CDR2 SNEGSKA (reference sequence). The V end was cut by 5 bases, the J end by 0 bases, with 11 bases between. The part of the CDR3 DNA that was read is TGCAGTGCTCCACGACATAACTCCTATAATTCACCC. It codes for CSAPRHNSYNSP. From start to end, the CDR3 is CSAPRHNSYNSPLHF.

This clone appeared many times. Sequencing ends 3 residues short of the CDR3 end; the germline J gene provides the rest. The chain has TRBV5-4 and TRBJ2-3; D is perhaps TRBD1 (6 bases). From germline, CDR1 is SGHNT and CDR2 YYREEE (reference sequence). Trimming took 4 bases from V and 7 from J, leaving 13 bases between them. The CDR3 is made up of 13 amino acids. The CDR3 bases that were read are TGTGCCAGCAGCCCCCCAGGGGATAATACG. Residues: CASSPPGDNT. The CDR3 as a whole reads CASSPPGDNTQYF.